These T cell receptor beta chains were read from a single sample in a study of tumor and adjacent non-tumor tissue in lung cancer. In TCRdb, the multiplex PCR reads were re-called with MiXCR into one record per CDR3 protein. Counted here are more than 75,000 distinct CDR3 sequences, about two thirds occurring once; the ten biggest clones make up over 9.5%. Sequencing used lung tumor tissue. Source of these receptors: a woman in her 70s with non-small cell lung cancer. CDR3s include the opening cysteine and the closing phenylalanine or tryptophan. Fields, in order: J gene, clone size, V gene, D gene, CDR3 protein, CDR3 DNA. The D gene is left open where the match is weak. The size entry is marked missing in some rows and otherwise reads once, few, many or a size class.

>TRBJ1-5|few|TRBV20-1|TRBD1
CSAPVQGYSNQPQHF
TGCAGTGCTCCAGTACAGGGGTACAGCAATCAGCCCCAGCATTTT
>TRBJ2-1|many|TRBV11-2|-
CASGSNRYNEQFF
TGTGCCAGCGGTTCGAACAGATACAATGAGCAGTTCTTC
>TRBJ1-1|many|TRBV20-1|TRBD1
CSASSAPRTGKTEAFF
TGCAGTGCTAGTTCGGCGCCACGGACAGGGAAGACTGAAGCTTTCTTT
>TRBJ2-7|once|TRBV29-1|TRBD1
CSARRSRGSYVQYF
TGCAGCGCCCGACGAAGCAGGGGGTCTTACGTGCAGTACTTC
>TRBJ1-1|-|TRBV6-5|-
CASIGQGRTEAFF
TGTGCCAGCATTGGGCAGGGCCGGACTGAAGCTTTCTTT
>TRBJ2-3|-|TRBV6-1|-
CASSGFSTYTLYF
TGTGCCAGCAGTGGGTTTAGCACATATACGCTGTATTTC
>TRBJ2-5|-|TRBV6-5|-
CASSFLRTGWETQYF
TGTGCCAGCAGTTTCTTGCGGACTGGGTGGGAGACCCAGTACTTC
>TRBJ1-1|many|TRBV5-1|-
CASSLVGATEAFF
TGCGCCAGCAGCTTGGTGGGGGCGACTGAAGCTTTCTTT
>TRBJ2-7|-|TRBV4-1|-
CASSQNRQAYWQYF
TGCGCCAGCAGCCAAAACAGGCAGGCCTACTGGCAGTACTTC
>TRBJ2-7|-|TRBV29-1|-
CSVSPQPVGYEQYF
TGCAGCGTCTCCCCCCAACCGGTCGGCTACGAGCAGTACTTC
>TRBJ1-1|-|TRBV7-9|-
CASSLTSSTFLAFF
TGTGCCAGCAGCTTAACCTCCTCCACATTTTTGGCTTTCTTT
>TRBJ2-2|-|TRBV29-1|TRBD2
CSIQREGRGGELFF
TGCAGCATTCAACGGGAGGGCCGAGGCGGGGAGCTGTTTTTT
>TRBJ2-2|-|TRBV7-9|TRBD1
CASSIGQGGSGELFF
TGTGCCAGCAGCATCGGACAGGGGGGCAGCGGGGAGCTGTTTTTT
>TRBJ2-1|-|TRBV6-5|-
CAISYGEISYNEQFF
TGTGCCATCAGTTATGGGGAGATAAGCTACAATGAGCAGTTCTTC
>TRBJ2-5|-|TRBV5-1|-
CASSYMGGQSSQYF
TGCGCCAGCAGCTACATGGGGGGGCAGTCCTCCCAGTACTTC
>TRBJ2-1|-|TRBV29-1|-
CSVEEGGHNEQFF
TGCAGCGTTGAGGAGGGAGGCCATAATGAGCAATTCTTC
>TRBJ2-1|-|TRBV12-3/TRBV12-4|-
CTSNLDWRGRDEQFF
TGTACCAGCAATTTAGACTGGCGGGGCCGGGATGAGCAGTTCTTC
>TRBJ2-1|many|TRBV5-1|-
CASSWGRAQGDEQFF
TGCGCCAGCAGCTGGGGGCGGGCCCAGGGCGATGAGCAGTTCTTC
>TRBJ2-1|many|TRBV20-1|-
CSAVTIPGADNEQFF
TGCAGTGCAGTCACCATTCCAGGGGCAGACAATGAGCAGTTCTTC
>TRBJ2-3|once|TRBV5-1|-
CASGPTGYLGTYTQYF
TGTGCCAGCGGACCAACGGGGTACTTGGGCACATATACGCAGTATTTT
>TRBJ2-7|medium-sized|TRBV20-1|TRBD1
CSARGDHRGLREQYF
TGCAGTGCTAGAGGAGACCACAGGGGGCTGAGGGAGCAGTACTTC
>TRBJ2-1|once|TRBV20-1|TRBD2
CSARAGGRINNEQFF
TGCAGTGCTAGGGCCGGCGGGAGGATCAACAATGAGCAGTTCTTC
>TRBJ2-1|few|TRBV5-1|TRBD1
CASSLARDSIHNEQFF
TGCGCCAGCAGCTTGGCCCGGGACAGCATCCACAATGAGCAGTTCTTC
>TRBJ1-2|-|TRBV12-3/TRBV12-4|-
CASTLGDGYTF
TGTGCCAGCACTTTGGGGGATGGCTACACTTTT
>TRBJ2-5|-|TRBV2|TRBD2
CASQREGTETQCF
TGTGCCAGCCAGCGGGAGGGCACCGAGACCCAGTGCTTC
>TRBJ2-7|-|TRBV29-1|-
CSVGRTETYEQYF
TGCAGCGTTGGCAGGACTGAGACTTACGAGCAGTACTTC
>TRBJ1-1|-|TRBV5-4|-
CASSLGTGLPEAFF
TGTGCCAGCAGCTTGGGGACTGGACTCCCTGAAGCTTTCTTT
>TRBJ2-7|-|TRBV6-5|TRBD1
CVSSYFGQGVRGQYF
TGTGTCAGCAGTTATTTCGGACAGGGGGTGCGTGGGCAGTACTTC
>TRBJ1-3|-|TRBV11-1|-
CASSLSISGGTIYF
TGTGCCAGCAGCTTATCAATCTCTGGAGGCACCATATATTTT
>TRBJ1-1|-|TRBV12-3/TRBV12-4|-
CASSLRQSPCQAFF
TGTGCCAGCAGTTTACGGCAGAGCCCCTGCCAAGCTTTCTTT
>TRBJ2-5|many|TRBV12-3/TRBV12-4|-
CASSFQLLKTQYF
TGTGCCAGCAGTTTTCAGCTATTAAAGACCCAGTACTTC
>TRBJ2-1|-|TRBV12-3/TRBV12-4|TRBD2
CDSNSGLAGGEKFF
TGTGACAGCAATTCGGGACTAGCGGGAGGAGAGAAGTTCTTC
>TRBJ1-1|medium-sized|TRBV28|TRBD1
CASSFPRTGAFF
TGTGCCAGCAGTTTCCCGCGGACAGGAGCTTTCTTT
>TRBJ1-4|many|TRBV10-3|-
CAISAARDNEKLFF
TGTGCCATCAGTGCGGCCAGGGACAATGAAAAACTGTTTTTT
>TRBJ1-3|-|TRBV10-3|-
CAIGVTASGNIIYF
TGTGCCATCGGCGTGACTGCCTCCGGAAACATCATATATTTT
>TRBJ2-2|-|TRBV12-3/TRBV12-4|-
CASSLRSGHTGGLFF
TGTGCCAGCAGTTTACGCTCAGGCCACACCGGGGGGCTGTTTTTT
>TRBJ2-7|-|TRBV19|-
CASSGSGSSYEQYF
TGTGCCAGTAGCGGGAGCGGGTCCTCCTACGAGCAGTACTTC
>TRBJ2-5|-|TRBV29-1|-
CSVSPGAGETQYF
TGCAGCGTTTCTCCAGGGGCCGGGGAGACCCAGTACTTC
>TRBJ1-1|-|TRBV4-1|-
CAGSHLTENTEAFF
TGCGCCGGCAGCCACCTTACAGAGAACACTGAAGCTTTCTTT
>TRBJ2-5|-|TRBV29-1|TRBD2
CRVRLAQETQYF
TGCAGGGTTAGACTAGCTCAAGAGACTCAGTACTTC
>TRBJ1-3|-|TRBV6-6|-
CVSSMGGDYTGNTIYF
TGTGTCAGCAGTATGGGGGGGGACTACACTGGAAACACCATATATTTT
>TRBJ2-7|-|TRBV10-1|-
CASSAPGLGGYEQYF
TGCGCCAGCAGCGCCCCTGGACTGGGAGGCTACGAGCAGTACTTC
>TRBJ2-1|-|TRBV29-1|-
CSVEGGGKNVKFF
TGCAGCGTTGAAGGGGGAGGTAAGAATGTGAAGTTCTTC
>TRBJ2-3|-|TRBV5-6|-
CASSFGGHSNTQYF
TGTGCCAGCAGCTTCGGGGGGCACTCAAATACGCAGTATTTT
>TRBJ2-1|once|TRBV25-1|TRBD1
CASTPATGNSYNEQFF
TGTGCCAGCACACCGGCGACAGGGAACTCCTACAATGAGCAGTTCTTC
>TRBJ2-7|many|TRBV28|TRBD1
CASSFGTETYEQYF
TGTGCCAGCAGTTTCGGGACAGAAACCTACGAGCAGTACTTC
>TRBJ2-1|many|TRBV5-6|TRBD2
CASSLSLAGPYNEQFF
TGTGCCAGCAGCTTAAGTCTAGCGGGCCCCTACAATGAGCAGTTCTTC
>TRBJ2-3|-|TRBV9|-
CASSPHRTITAFTDTQYF
TGTGCCAGCAGCCCACACCGGACTATCACGGCGTTCACAGATACGCAGTATTTT
>TRBJ1-1|-|TRBV6-1|TRBD1
CASNEYQGAEAFF
TGTGCCAGCAATGAATACCAGGGGGCTGAAGCTTTCTTT
>TRBJ1-2|few|TRBV6-6|TRBD1
CASRAGGLGNTF
TGTGCCAGTAGGGCAGGGGGCTTAGGCAACACCTTC
>TRBJ2-7|-|TRBV2|-
CASRAGAKPWYEQYF
TGTGCCAGCAGAGCAGGGGCGAAGCCTTGGTACGAGCAGTACTTC
>TRBJ2-2|few|TRBV20-1|TRBD2
CSADSGRAGTGELFF
TGCAGTGCTGATAGCGGGAGGGCCGGGACCGGGGAGCTGTTTTTT
>TRBJ2-2|once|TRBV28|-
CASSFRTANTLELFF
TGTGCCAGCAGTTTTCGGACAGCTAACACCTTGGAGCTGTTTTTT
>TRBJ2-7|-|TRBV5-5|-
CVSSLGLWNSYEQYF
TGTGTCAGCAGCTTGGGACTGTGGAACTCCTACGAGCAGTATTTC
>TRBJ2-3|-|TRBV28|TRBD2
CASSSLAGGSPSDTMYF
TGTGCCAGCAGTTCTTTAGCGGGAGGGTCCCCCTCAGATACGATGTATTTT
>TRBJ2-1|-|TRBV4-1|-
CASSQGQRSYDEQFF
TGCGCCAGCAGCCAAGGTCAGAGATCCTACGATGAGCAATTCTTC
>TRBJ2-5|many|TRBV20-1|TRBD2
CSAHDSGRSNSYEETQYF
TGCAGTGCTCACGATAGCGGGAGATCTAACAGCTATGAAGAGACCCAGTACTTC
>TRBJ1-2|-|TRBV5-6|TRBD1
CASNSRTGSYGYTF
TGTGCCAGCAACTCCAGGACAGGGAGCTATGGCTACACCTTC
>TRBJ2-6|-|TRBV6-5|-
CVSSYSMGSGANVLIF
TGTGTCAGCAGTTACTCGATGGGCTCTGGGGCCAACGTCCTGATTTTC